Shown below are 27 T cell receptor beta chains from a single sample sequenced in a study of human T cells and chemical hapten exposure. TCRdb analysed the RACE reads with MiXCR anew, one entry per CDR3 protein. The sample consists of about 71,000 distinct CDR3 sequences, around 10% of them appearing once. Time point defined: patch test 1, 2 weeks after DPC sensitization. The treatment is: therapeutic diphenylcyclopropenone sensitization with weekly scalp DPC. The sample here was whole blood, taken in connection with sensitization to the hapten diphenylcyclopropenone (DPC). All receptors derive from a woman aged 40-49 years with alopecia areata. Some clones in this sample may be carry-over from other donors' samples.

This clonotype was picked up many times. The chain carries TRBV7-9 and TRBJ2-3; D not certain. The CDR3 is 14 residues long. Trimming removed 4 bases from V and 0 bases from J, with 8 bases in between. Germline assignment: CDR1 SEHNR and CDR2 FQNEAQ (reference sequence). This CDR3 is CASSSTGSTDTQYF. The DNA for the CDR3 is TGTGCCAGCAGCTCCACCGGTAGCACAGATACGCAGTATTTT.

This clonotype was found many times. The CDR3, as DNA: TGTGCCAGCAGCTTAGGACTAGCGGGGGGGCAGGCGGCCCAGTACTTC. Translated, it gives CASSLGLAGGQAAQYF. This sequence joins TRBV7-2 and TRBJ2-5; 14 bases line up with TRBD2. There are 16 residues in the CDR3. Trimming removed 1 base from V and 9 bases from J; junction bases left unmatched: 7. Germline-derived CDR1 and CDR2 are SGHTA and FQGNSA.

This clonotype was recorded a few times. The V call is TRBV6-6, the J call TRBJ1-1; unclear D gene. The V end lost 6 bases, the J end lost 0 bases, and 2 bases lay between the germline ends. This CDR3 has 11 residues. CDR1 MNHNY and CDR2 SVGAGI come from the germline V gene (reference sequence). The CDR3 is CASSMNTEAFF. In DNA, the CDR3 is TGTGCCAGCAGCATGAACACTGAAGCTTTCTTT.

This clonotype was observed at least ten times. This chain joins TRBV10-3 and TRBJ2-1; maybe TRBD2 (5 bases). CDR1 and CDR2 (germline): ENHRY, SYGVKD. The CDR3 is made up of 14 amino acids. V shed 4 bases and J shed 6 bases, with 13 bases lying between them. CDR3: CAISASLEANEQFF. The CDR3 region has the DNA TGTGCCATCAGTGCGTCGTTGGAGGCCAATGAGCAGTTCTTC.

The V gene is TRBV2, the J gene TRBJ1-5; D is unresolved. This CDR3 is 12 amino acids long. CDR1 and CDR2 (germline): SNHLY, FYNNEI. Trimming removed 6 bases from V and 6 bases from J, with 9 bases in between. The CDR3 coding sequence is TGTGCCAGCAGCCGGATGACTCAGCCCCAGCATTTT. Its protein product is CASSRMTQPQHF.

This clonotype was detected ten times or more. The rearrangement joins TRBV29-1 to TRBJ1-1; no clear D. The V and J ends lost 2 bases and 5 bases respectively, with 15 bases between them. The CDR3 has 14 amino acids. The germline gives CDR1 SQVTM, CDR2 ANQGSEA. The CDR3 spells CSVEQRFRLTEAFF. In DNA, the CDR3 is TGCAGCGTTGAACAGCGGTTCAGGTTGACTGAAGCTTTCTTT. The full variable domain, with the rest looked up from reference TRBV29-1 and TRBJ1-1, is SAVISQKPSRDICQRGTSLTIQCQVDSQVTMMFWYRQQPGQSLTLIATANQGSEATYESGFVIDKFPISRPNLTFSTLTVSNMSPEDSSIYLCSVEQRFRLTEAFFGQGTRLTVV.

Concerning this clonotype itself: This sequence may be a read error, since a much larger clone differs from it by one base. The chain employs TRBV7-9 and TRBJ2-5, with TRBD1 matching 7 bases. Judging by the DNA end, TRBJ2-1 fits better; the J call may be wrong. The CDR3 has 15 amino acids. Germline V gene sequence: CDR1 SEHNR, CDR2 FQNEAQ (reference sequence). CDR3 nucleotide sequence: TGTGCCAGCAGCTCACGAGTGGACAGGAAAGAGACCCAGTTCTTC. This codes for CASSSRVDRKETQFF.

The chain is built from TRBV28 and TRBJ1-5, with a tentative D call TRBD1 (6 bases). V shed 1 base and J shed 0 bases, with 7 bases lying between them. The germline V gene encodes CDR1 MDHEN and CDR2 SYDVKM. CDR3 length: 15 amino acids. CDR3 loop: CASSLSGDSNQPQHF. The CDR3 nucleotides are TGTGCCAGCAGTTTATCAGGGGATAGCAATCAGCCCCAGCATTTT. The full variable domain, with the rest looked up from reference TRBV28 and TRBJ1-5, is DVKVTQSSRYLVKRTGEKVFLECVQDMDHENMFWYRQDPGLGLRLIYFSYDVKMKEKGDIPEGYSVSREKKERFSLILESASTNQTSMYLCASSLSGDSNQPQHFGDGTRLSIL.

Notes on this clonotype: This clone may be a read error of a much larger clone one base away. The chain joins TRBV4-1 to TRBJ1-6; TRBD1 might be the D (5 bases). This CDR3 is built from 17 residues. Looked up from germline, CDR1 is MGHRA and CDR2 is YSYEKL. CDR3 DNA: TGCGCCAGCAGCCGGGCCGTGTCAGGGAGAATGGAGTCACCCCTCTACTTT. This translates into CASSRAVSGRMESPLYF.

The CDR3 nucleotides read TGTGCCAGCAGCTTGGGCGGGGGGGCCGCTGAGCAGTTCTTC. It encodes CASSLGGGAAEQFF. This rearrangement joins TRBV11-2 to TRBJ2-1; TRBD2 aligns across 9 bases. CDR1 and CDR2 from the germline V gene are SGHAT and FQNNGV. V lost 3 bases, J lost 9 bases, and 6 bases stayed unmatched. The CDR3 length is 14 residues. Full variable domain (remainder filled in from reference TRBV11-2 and TRBJ2-1): EAGVAQSPRYKIIEKRQSVAFWCNPISGHATLYWYQQILGQGPKLLIQFQNNGVVDDSQLPKDRFSAERLKGVDSTLKIQPAKLEDSAVYLCASSLGGGAAEQFFGPGTRLTVL.

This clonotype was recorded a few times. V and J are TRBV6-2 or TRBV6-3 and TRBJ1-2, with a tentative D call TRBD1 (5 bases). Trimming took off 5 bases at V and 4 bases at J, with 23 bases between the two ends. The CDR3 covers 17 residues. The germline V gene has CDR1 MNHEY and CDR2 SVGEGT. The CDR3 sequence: CASSSTNTGTVTYGYTF. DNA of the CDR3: TGTGCCAGCAGTAGCACTAATACCGGGACGGTAACCTATGGCTACACCTTC.

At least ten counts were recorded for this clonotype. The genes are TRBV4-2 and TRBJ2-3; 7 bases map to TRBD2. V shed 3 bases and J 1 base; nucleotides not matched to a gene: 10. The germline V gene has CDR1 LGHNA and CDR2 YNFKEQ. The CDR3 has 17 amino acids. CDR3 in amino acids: CASSQGVLAAGTDTQYF. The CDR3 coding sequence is TGTGCCAGCAGCCAGGGGGTCCTAGCGGCAGGCACAGATACGCAGTATTTT.

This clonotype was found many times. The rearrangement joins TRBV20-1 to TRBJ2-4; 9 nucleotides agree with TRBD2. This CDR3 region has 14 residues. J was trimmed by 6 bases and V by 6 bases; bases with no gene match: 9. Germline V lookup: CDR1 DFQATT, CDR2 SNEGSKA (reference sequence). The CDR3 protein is CSATPLAGRNIQYF. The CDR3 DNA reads TGCAGTGCCACCCCCCTAGCGGGGAGAAACATTCAGTACTTC.

CDR3 in amino acids: CASSQVQGFTGELFF. CDR3 DNA sequence: TGTGCCAGCAGCCAAGTACAGGGATTCACCGGGGAGCTGTTTTTT. The rearrangement uses TRBV3-1 and TRBJ2-2; D is possibly TRBD1 (6 bases). This CDR3 spans 15 amino acids. V gave up 1 base and J gave up 4 bases, with 10 bases separating them. Germline lookup yields CDR1 LGHDT and CDR2 YNNKEL (reference sequence).

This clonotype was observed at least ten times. The CDR3 nucleotides read TGTGCCAGCTCACCTCCGGGACAGCCAAACAATGAGCAGTTCTTC. This sequence encodes CASSPPGQPNNEQFF. The chain employs TRBV18 and TRBJ2-1, with 7 bases fitting TRBD1. The V and J ends lost 3 bases and 5 bases, in that order; junction bases with no gene match: 7. Germline V gene data show CDR1 as KGHSH and CDR2 as LQKENI. The CDR3 runs to 15 residues.

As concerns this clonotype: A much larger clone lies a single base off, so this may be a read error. The CDR3 is CASSSWTLVMASNEQFF. In nucleotides, the CDR3 is TGTGCCAGCAGCTCCTGGACCCTAGTGATGGCCTCCAATGAGCAGTTCTTC. The chain recombines TRBV11-2 with TRBJ2-1; D gene ambiguous. Germline V gene data show CDR1 as SGHAT and CDR2 as FQNNGV. The CDR3 consists of 17 residues. V was pared by 4 bases and J by 6 bases, with 22 bases between.

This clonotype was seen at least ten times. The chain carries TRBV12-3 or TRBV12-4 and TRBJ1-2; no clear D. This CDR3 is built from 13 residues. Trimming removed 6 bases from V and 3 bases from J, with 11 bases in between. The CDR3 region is CASSPQGYYGYTF. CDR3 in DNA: TGTGCCAGCAGCCCACAAGGCTACTATGGCTACACCTTC.

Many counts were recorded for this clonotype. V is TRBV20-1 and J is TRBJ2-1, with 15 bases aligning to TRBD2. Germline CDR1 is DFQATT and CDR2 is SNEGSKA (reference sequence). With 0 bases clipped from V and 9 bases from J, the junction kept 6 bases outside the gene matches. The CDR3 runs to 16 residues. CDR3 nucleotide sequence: TGCAGTGCTAGAGATTGGACTAGCGGGGGGGCCGTTGAGCAGTTCTTC. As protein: CSARDWTSGGAVEQFF.

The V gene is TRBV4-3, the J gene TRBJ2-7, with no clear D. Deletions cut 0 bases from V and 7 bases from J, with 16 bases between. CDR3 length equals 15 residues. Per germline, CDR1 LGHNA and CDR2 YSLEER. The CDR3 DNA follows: TGCGCCAGCAGCCAAGATCTGGTCCCAGGAGAGGAGCAGTACTTC. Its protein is CASSQDLVPGEEQYF.

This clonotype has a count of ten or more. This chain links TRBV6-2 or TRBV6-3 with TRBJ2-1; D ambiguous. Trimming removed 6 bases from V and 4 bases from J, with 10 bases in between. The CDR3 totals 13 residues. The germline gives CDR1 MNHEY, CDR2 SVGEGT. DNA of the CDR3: TGTGCCAGCAGCCCTCATGCTTACAATGAGCAGTTCTTC. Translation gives CASSPHAYNEQFF.

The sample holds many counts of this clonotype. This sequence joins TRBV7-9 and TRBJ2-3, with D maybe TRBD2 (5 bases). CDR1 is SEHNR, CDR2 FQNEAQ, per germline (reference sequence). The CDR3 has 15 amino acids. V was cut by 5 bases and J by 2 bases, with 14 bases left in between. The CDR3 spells CASSLLEGSTDTQYF. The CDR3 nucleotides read TGTGCCAGCAGCCTCCTAGAGGGTTCCACAGATACGCAGTATTTT.

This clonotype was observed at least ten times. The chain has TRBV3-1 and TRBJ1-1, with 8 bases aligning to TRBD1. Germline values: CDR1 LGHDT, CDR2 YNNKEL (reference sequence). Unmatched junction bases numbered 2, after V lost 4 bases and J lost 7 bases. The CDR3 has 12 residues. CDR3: CASSPGQGEAFF. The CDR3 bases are TGTGCCAGCAGCCCCGGACAGGGTGAAGCTTTCTTT.

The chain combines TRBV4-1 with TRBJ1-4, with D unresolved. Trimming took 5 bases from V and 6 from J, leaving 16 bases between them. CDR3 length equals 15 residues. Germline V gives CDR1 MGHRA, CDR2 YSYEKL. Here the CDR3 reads CASSSQWYADEKLFF. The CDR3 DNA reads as TGCGCCAGCAGCTCCCAGTGGTATGCAGATGAAAAACTGTTTTTT.

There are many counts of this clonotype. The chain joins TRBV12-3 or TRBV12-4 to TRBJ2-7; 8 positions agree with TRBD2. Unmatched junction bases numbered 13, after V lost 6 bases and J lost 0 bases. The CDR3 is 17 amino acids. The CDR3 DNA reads TGTGCCAGCAGCTTTGAGCCGGGGGGGCATTACTCCTACGAGCAGTACTTC. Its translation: CASSFEPGGHYSYEQYF.

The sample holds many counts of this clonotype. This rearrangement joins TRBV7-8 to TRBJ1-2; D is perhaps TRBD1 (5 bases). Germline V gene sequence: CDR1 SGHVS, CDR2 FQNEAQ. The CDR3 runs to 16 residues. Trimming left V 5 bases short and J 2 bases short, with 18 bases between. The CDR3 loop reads CASSLFGGSWNYGYTF. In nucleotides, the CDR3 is TGTGCCAGCAGCCTATTTGGGGGTTCGTGGAACTATGGCTACACCTTC.

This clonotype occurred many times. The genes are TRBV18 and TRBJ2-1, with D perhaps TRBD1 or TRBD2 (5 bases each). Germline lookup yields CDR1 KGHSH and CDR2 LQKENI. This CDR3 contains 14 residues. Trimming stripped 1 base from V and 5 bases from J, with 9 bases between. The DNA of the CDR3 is TGTGCCAGCTCACCACGACTGGGGGACAATGAGCAGTTCTTC. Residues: CASSPRLGDNEQFF.

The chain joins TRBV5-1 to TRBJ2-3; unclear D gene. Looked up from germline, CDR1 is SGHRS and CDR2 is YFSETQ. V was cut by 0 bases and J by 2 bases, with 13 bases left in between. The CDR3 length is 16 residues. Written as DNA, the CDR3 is TGCGCCAGCAGCTTGGGTTTGGTGGGTCCCACAGATACGCAGTATTTT. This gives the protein CASSLGLVGPTDTQYF.